The 6 T cell receptor beta chains reported below all come from one sample, sequenced in a study of cytomegalovirus exposure and HLA in healthy donors. Using immunoSEQ multiplex PCR, the repertoire was profiled, and TCRdb retains in-frame clones only, with some absent. The sample holds roughly 200,000 clones; 80% to 85% are singletons and the top ten take approximately 3%. Sequencing was performed on PBMCs. All receptors derive from a woman younger than 35 in good health and CMV-seropositive.

The V and J genes are TRBV6-5 and TRBJ2-1; 9 bases are a match to TRBD2. The J segment lost 7 bases and the V segment lost 6 bases, leaving 10 bases of the junction unmatched. Looked up from germline, CDR1 is MNHEY and CDR2 is SVGAGI. This CDR3 contains 15 residues. The CDR3 DNA reads TGTGCCAGCAGGAATAGCGGGGGCCCGGGGAATGAGCAGTTCTTC. This codes for CASRNSGGPGNEQFF.

The V and J genes are TRBV25-1 and TRBJ1-3, with a possible D match to TRBD1 (5 bases). Germline V gives CDR1 MGHDK, CDR2 SYGVNS. Trimming removed 1 base from V and 2 bases from J, with 9 bases in between. The CDR3 loop spans 15 amino acids. The CDR3 protein is CASSELKGTGNTIYF. The CDR3, as DNA: TGTGCCAGCAGTGAATTGAAGGGGACTGGAAACACCATATATTTT.

This clone was recorded a few times. This sequence joins TRBV4-1 and TRBJ2-7; possibly TRBD1 for D (6 bases). The CDR3 loop spans 15 amino acids. The germline V and J ends were trimmed by 3 bases and 1 base, with 13 bases remaining between them. Per the germline V gene, CDR1 is MGHRA and CDR2 is YSYEKL. CDR3 in amino acids: CASSHLTGKSYEQYF. As DNA, the CDR3 is TGCGCCAGCAGCCACCTGACAGGTAAATCCTACGAGCAGTACTTC.

The gene calls are TRBV2 and TRBJ2-1, with 8 positions matching TRBD2. Germline CDR1 is SNHLY and CDR2 is FYNNEI. Unmatched junction bases numbered 17, after V lost 4 bases and J lost 0 bases. This CDR3 region has 20 residues. CDR3 in amino acids: CASSGRPAGDRVGSYNEQFF. The CDR3 nucleotides read TGTGCCAGCAGTGGCCGCCCAGCGGGGGACCGAGTGGGCTCCTACAATGAGCAGTTCTTC.

V and J are TRBV5-6 and TRBJ1-6, with 7 bases identical to TRBD1. The J segment lost 5 bases and the V segment lost 4 bases, leaving 3 bases of the junction unmatched. Germline V gene sequence: CDR1 SGHDT, CDR2 YYEEEE. The CDR3 spans 14 residues. The CDR3 region is CASSPGQHNSPLHF. DNA for the CDR3: TGTGCCAGCAGCCCGGGACAGCATAATTCACCCCTCCACTTT.

CDR3 nucleotide sequence: TGTGCCAGCAGCCCTATGGGACTAGCGAGTACGGTCGGGGAGCTGTTTTTT. It specifies CASSPMGLASTVGELFF. The rearrangement uses TRBV4-2 and TRBJ2-2; 10 positions agree with TRBD2. Trimming cost V 4 bases and J 7 bases; bases outside gene matches: 12. This CDR3 is built from 17 residues. The germline gives CDR1 LGHNA, CDR2 YNFKEQ.